One and the same sample provided the 9 T cell receptor beta chains below, sequenced in a study of blood T cells in healthy people across ages. A J-beta primer mix and a sample-barcoded 5' primer were used in a second PCR of roughly 6 to 12 cycles. TCRdb fed the 5' RACE reads into MiXCR, producing one record per CDR3 protein. The sample contains around 800,000 distinct CDR3 sequences, 44% of which appear only once. The sample was blood. These TCRs come from a man in his sixties in good health.

The chain has TRBV7-2 and TRBJ2-7; D uncertain. V was clipped by 1 base and J by 3 bases, with 7 bases between them. CDR1 and CDR2 from the germline V gene are SGHTA and FQGNSA. This CDR3 region has 13 residues. The chain's CDR3 is CASSLEGFYEQYF. CDR3 coding DNA: TGTGCCAGCAGCTTAGAGGGATTCTACGAGCAGTACTTC.

There are a few counts of this clonotype. This chain joins TRBV4-3 and TRBJ2-3, with D possibly being TRBD2 (6 bases). The CDR3 is 13 amino acids. V was cut by 1 base and J by 7 bases, with 9 bases left in between. Germline V gene lookup returns CDR1 LGHNA and CDR2 YSLEER. Here the CDR3 reads CASSQVGGNTQYF. CDR3 DNA: TGCGCCAGCAGCCAAGTGGGGGGAAATACGCAGTATTTT.

Points on this clonotype: The germline gene is not matched at one end of the junction; a read error may be the cause. Here the CDR3 reads CASSLVTYEQFF. The CDR3 region has the DNA TGTGCTAGCAGTTTAGTGACCTACGAGCAGTTCTTC. This chain connects TRBV12-3 or TRBV12-4 to TRBJ2-1; D call uncertain. There are 12 residues in the CDR3.

The chain has TRBV15 and TRBJ1-5; D is undetermined. The CDR3 is 16 residues long. Per germline, CDR1 LNHNV and CDR2 YYDKDF (reference sequence). V dropped 3 bases and J dropped 2 bases, with 14 bases sitting between them. CDR3 protein: CATSSPRAWGNQPQHF. CDR3 DNA: TGTGCCACCAGCAGCCCCCGAGCCTGGGGCAATCAGCCCCAGCATTTT.

This clonotype appeared a few times. In DNA form, the CDR3 reads TGCGCCAGCAGCCAAGGAACCGGGGAGACCCAGTACTTC. Translation: CASSQGTGETQYF. V usage is TRBV4-3 and J usage is TRBJ2-5, with D uncertain. The germline CDR1 and CDR2 sequences are LGHNA and YSLEER. The CDR3 has 13 amino acids. Trimming removed 1 base at V and 5 bases at J, with 8 bases between.

This chain connects TRBV7-9 to TRBJ1-2; D uncertain. The V gene's germline CDR1 is SEHNR and CDR2 FQNEAQ (reference sequence). Trimming pared 7 bases from V and 2 bases from J, leaving 11 bases between. The CDR3 runs to 13 residues. The CDR3 nucleotides are TGTGCCAGCACGATGGAGGTGAACTATGGCTACACCTTC. This codes for CASTMEVNYGYTF.

This clonotype came up a few times. The rearrangement links TRBV27 to TRBJ2-7; possibly TRBD1 or TRBD2 for D (5 bases each). Trimming took off 4 bases at V and 2 bases at J, with 15 bases between the two ends. In germline, CDR1 is MNHEY, CDR2 SMNVEV (reference sequence). The CDR3 totals 15 residues. As DNA, the CDR3 is TGTGCCAGCAGTTACCCCAGGGCGGGCACCTACGAGCAGTACTTC. This translates into CASSYPRAGTYEQYF.

The rearrangement uses TRBV4-3 and TRBJ2-5, with 8 bases identical to TRBD2. V shed 4 bases, J shed 5 bases, and the junction held 9 bases outside the gene matches. Germline CDR1 and CDR2: LGHNA and YSLEER. CDR3 size: 15 residues. The CDR3 nucleotides read TGCGCCAGCAGCCTCGGGACTAGTACTAAGGAGACCCAGTACTTC. Translated, it gives CASSLGTSTKETQYF.

V usage is TRBV7-2 and J usage is TRBJ2-7, with D unclear. The CDR3 extends over 13 amino acids. Germline lookup yields CDR1 SGHTA and CDR2 FQGNSA. Trimming removed 5 bases from V and 6 bases from J, with 14 bases in between. The CDR3 DNA reads TGTGCCAGCAGCGTAGAGCTCCCAGGCGAGCAGTACTTC. It codes for CASSVELPGEQYF.